The 28 T cell receptor beta chains presented below share a single source sample, sequenced in a study of T cell changes during pregnancy in multiple sclerosis. TCRdb keeps only in-frame clones here, not all; method: immunoSEQ multiplex PCR. Of 84,000 or so clones in the sample, over 90% were seen once. The input for sequencing was peripheral blood, taken in the third trimester of pregnancy. The receptor set was obtained from a female donor with multiple sclerosis, enrolled in a pregnancy study.

The chain recombines TRBV18 with TRBJ2-3; unclear D gene. With 6 bases removed from V and 4 bases from J, the gap between germline ends came to 11 bases. CDR3 size: 13 residues. The germline CDR1 and CDR2 sequences are KGHSH and LQKENI. The CDR3 DNA reads TGTGCCAGCTCCGGTCAGGTCCCAGATACGCAGTATTTT. Translated: CASSGQVPDTQYF.

The CDR3 DNA follows: TGTGCCAGCAGTTTATGGGGCCCTATAGCAAATCAGCCCCAGCATTTT. Its protein product is CASSLWGPIANQPQHF. The chain couples TRBV27 to TRBJ1-5; a weak D match, TRBD1 (5 bases). Germline CDR1 and CDR2: MNHEY and SMNVEV (reference sequence). V was pared by 1 base and J by 4 bases, with 14 bases between. The CDR3 consists of 16 residues.

The chain joins TRBV7-3 to TRBJ2-3; no clear D. The germline V and J ends were trimmed by 0 bases and 4 bases, with 8 bases remaining between them. This CDR3 contains 14 residues. From germline, CDR1 is SGHTA and CDR2 FQGTGA. The CDR3 bases are TGTGCCAGCAGCTTAACCCGGTCCGCAGATACGCAGTATTTT. Translation gives CASSLTRSADTQYF.

V gene TRBV29-1 combines with J gene TRBJ1-2; D call uncertain. The V and J ends lost 1 base and 5 bases respectively, with 5 bases between them. Germline CDR1 is SQVTM and CDR2 is ANQGSEA. The CDR3 has 11 residues. The CDR3 bases are TGCAGCGTTGAAGCTGTTTATGGCTACACCTTC. Protein sequence: CSVEAVYGYTF. Looking up the rest from reference TRBV29-1 and TRBJ1-2 gives the full variable domain: SAVISQKPSRDICQRGTSLTIQCQVDSQVTMMFWYRQQPGQSLTLIATANQGSEATYESGFVIDKFPISRPNLTFSTLTVSNMSPEDSSIYLCSVEAVYGYTFGSGTRLTVV.

The V gene is TRBV5-1, the J gene TRBJ1-1, with unresolved D. Germline CDR1 and CDR2: SGHRS and YFSETQ. Trimming pared 0 bases from V and 1 base from J, leaving 10 bases between. CDR3 length: 15 residues. CDR3 sequence reads: CASSLELSGNTEAFF. In DNA, the CDR3 is TGCGCCAGCAGCTTGGAGCTTTCAGGGAACACTGAAGCTTTCTTT.

The chain recombines TRBV7-2 with TRBJ1-1; unclear D gene. CDR3 size: 15 residues. Germline CDR1 and CDR2: SGHTA and FQGNSA. V lost 2 bases and J 0 bases, leaving 10 bases between the germline ends. CDR3: CASSLLVGVNTEAFF. The CDR3 DNA reads TGTGCCAGCAGCTTATTAGTCGGAGTGAACACTGAAGCTTTCTTT.

The chain recombines TRBV19 with TRBJ1-6; D is unclear. The CDR3 runs 16 residues. Trimming cost V 6 bases and J 3 bases, with 15 bases left between them. Germline CDR1 and CDR2: LNHDA and SQIVND (reference sequence). The CDR3 spells CASSLRALFYNSPLHF. CDR3 coding DNA: TGTGCCAGTAGCCTGAGAGCCTTGTTCTATAATTCACCCCTCCACTTT.

This clone was recorded once. The gene calls are TRBV9 and TRBJ1-1; D is undetermined. This CDR3 region has 13 residues. Trimming took off 0 bases at V and 6 bases at J, with 9 bases between the two ends. Germline V gene sequence: CDR1 SGDLS, CDR2 YYNGEE. The CDR3, as DNA: TGTGCCAGCAGCGTAGATCGTGTTGCTGAAGCTTTCTTT. Encoded protein: CASSVDRVAEAFF. The full variable domain, completed using reference TRBV9 and TRBJ1-1, is DSGVTQTPKHLITATGQRVTLRCSPRSGDLSVYWYQQSLDQGLQFLIQYYNGEERAKGNILERFSAQQFPDLHSELNLSSLELGDSALYFCASSVDRVAEAFFGQGTRLTVV.

This chain links TRBV7-2 with TRBJ1-1; 7 bases are a match to TRBD1. The CDR3 sequence is 14 residues long. V trimming: 6 bases; J trimming: 0 bases; junction bases outside the gene matches: 4. Looked up from germline, CDR1 is SGHTA and CDR2 is FQGNSA. Written as DNA, the CDR3 is TGTGCCAGCAGTTCGACAGGGATGAACACTGAAGCTTTCTTT. Its translation is CASSSTGMNTEAFF.

V is TRBV11-2 and J is TRBJ1-6; perhaps TRBD1 as D (6 bases). The CDR3 has 15 residues. Germline CDR1 and CDR2: SGHAT and FQNNGV. Trimming shortened V by 0 bases and J by 9 bases, and 12 bases separated the two germline ends. The CDR3 DNA is TGTGCCAGCAGCTTAGAAAACAGGGTCGGTTCACCCCTCCACTTT. As protein: CASSLENRVGSPLHF.

The rearrangement joins TRBV7-9 to TRBJ1-5, with D uncertain. V was clipped by 2 bases and J by 6 bases, with 14 bases between them. Germline CDR1 is SEHNR and CDR2 is FQNEAQ (reference sequence). This CDR3 is 15 amino acids long. The CDR3 DNA reads TGTGCCAGCAGCTTATCCGGGAAGGGCTCTCAGCCCCAGCATTTT. It is translated as CASSLSGKGSQPQHF. Combining the CDR3 with reference TRBV7-9 and TRBJ1-5 gives the whole variable domain DTGVSQNPRHKITKRGQNVTFRCDPISEHNRLYWYRQTLGQGPEFLTYFQNEAQLEKSRLLSDRFSAERPKGSFSTLEIQRTEQGDSAMYLCASSLSGKGSQPQHFGDGTRLSIL.

As DNA, the CDR3 is TGTGCCAGTGCAGGGCTTGGGTACGAGCAGTACTTC. Its protein is CASAGLGYEQYF. The gene calls are TRBV19 and TRBJ2-7; perhaps TRBD1 as D (5 bases). The germline V and J ends were trimmed by 8 bases and 4 bases, with 12 bases remaining between them. The length of the CDR3 is 12 residues. Per germline, CDR1 LNHDA and CDR2 SQIVND (reference sequence).

The chain joins TRBV5-1 to TRBJ2-7; 9 nucleotides line up with TRBD1. Germline assignment: CDR1 SGHRS and CDR2 YFSETQ. The CDR3 sequence is 16 residues long. The J segment lost 4 bases and the V segment lost 0 bases, leaving 8 bases of the junction unmatched. CDR3 sequence: CASSLGIQGAIYEQYF. In nucleotides, the CDR3 is TGCGCCAGCAGCTTGGGTATACAGGGGGCTATTTACGAGCAGTACTTC.

The chain recombines TRBV6-1 with TRBJ2-3, with D possibly matching TRBD2 (5 bases). V was trimmed by 8 bases and J by 6 bases, leaving 9 bases between them. This CDR3 spans 11 amino acids. Germline V gene lookup returns CDR1 MNHNS and CDR2 SASEGT. This CDR3 reads CASRRGDTQYF. As DNA, the CDR3 is TGTGCCAGCCGAAGAGGGGATACGCAGTATTTT.

The genes are TRBV5-6 and TRBJ2-7; tentatively, D is TRBD1 (5 bases). V was trimmed by 4 bases and J by 2 bases, leaving 13 bases between them. Germline CDR1 and CDR2: SGHDT and YYEEEE. The CDR3 totals 14 residues. The CDR3 reads CASSPQQETYEQYF. The DNA for the CDR3 is TGTGCCAGCAGCCCCCAACAGGAGACCTACGAGCAGTACTTC.

V is TRBV9 and J is TRBJ2-5; 10 nucleotides agree with TRBD2. Per the germline V gene, CDR1 is SGDLS and CDR2 is YYNGEE. This CDR3 has 17 residues. With 0 bases clipped from V and 2 bases from J, the junction kept 7 bases outside the gene matches. The CDR3 here is CASSVDIAGGLQETQYF. The CDR3 DNA sequence: TGTGCCAGCAGCGTAGATATAGCGGGGGGTTTACAAGAGACCCAGTACTTC.

This clone was picked up one time. One end of the junction varies from germline; a read error may be responsible. The rearrangement uses TRBV9 and TRBJ2-2; maybe TRBD1 (6 bases). The CDR3 sequence is 17 residues long. Per the germline V gene, CDR1 is SGDLS and CDR2 is YYNGEE. The DNA for the CDR3 is TGTGCCAGCACCCGACGCCCGAGTCGGGACAACACCGAGGAGCTGTTTTTT. Protein: CASTRRPSRDNTEELFF.

The chain has TRBV25-1 and TRBJ1-1; D gene unclear. The V gene's germline CDR1 is MGHDK and CDR2 SYGVNS. The CDR3 spans 12 residues. The V end lost 3 bases, the J end lost 7 bases, and 9 bases lay between the germline ends. CDR3 DNA: TGTGCCAGCAGTGACTTGGGCTTTGAAGCTTTCTTT. Amino acid sequence: CASSDLGFEAFF.

The V gene is TRBV13, the J gene TRBJ2-5, with 10 bases identical to TRBD1. V gave up 2 bases and J gave up 4 bases; unmatched junction bases: 4. Germline loops: CDR1 PRHDT, CDR2 FYEKMQ (reference sequence). This CDR3 comprises 15 residues. DNA for the CDR3: TGTGCCAGCAGCTTACGACAGGGGGCGCGAGAGACCCAGTACTTC. This encodes CASSLRQGARETQYF.

This chain connects TRBV5-5 to TRBJ1-5; D might be TRBD1 (5 bases). Trimming cost V 0 bases and J 6 bases, with 16 bases left between them. CDR3 length equals 16 residues. Germline V gene sequence: CDR1 SGHKS, CDR2 YYEKEE (reference sequence). CDR3 residues: CASSLGGSSTGQPQHF. CDR3 DNA sequence: TGTGCCAGCAGCTTGGGGGGCTCTTCCACTGGTCAGCCCCAGCATTTT.

The V and J genes are TRBV10-2 and TRBJ1-1; 8 nucleotides line up with TRBD1. V dropped 5 bases and J dropped 5; count of bases not matched to a gene: 10. Per germline, CDR1 WSHSY and CDR2 SAAADI. CDR3 size: 15 residues. CDR3 residues: CASSREDREGTEAFF. The CDR3 DNA reads as TGCGCCAGCAGTCGCGAGGACAGGGAAGGGACTGAAGCTTTCTTT.

This chain connects TRBV15 to TRBJ2-5; 10 bases map to TRBD2. V dropped 1 base and J dropped 5; count of bases not matched to a gene: 4. The CDR3 is made up of 15 amino acids. Germline lookup yields CDR1 LNHNV and CDR2 YYDKDF (reference sequence). In nucleotides, the CDR3 is TGTGCCACCAGCAGAGTATCTAGCGGGGGTGAGACCCAGTACTTC. As protein: CATSRVSSGGETQYF.

This chain links TRBV6-5 with TRBJ1-4; D unresolved. The ends were cut back, 0 bases at V and 8 bases at J, with 13 bases in the middle. The CDR3 is 15 residues long. Germline V gene data show CDR1 as MNHEY and CDR2 as SVGAGI. The CDR3 DNA sequence: TGTGCCAGCAGTTACTCGACCGCTCTCGGGGAAAAACTGTTTTTT. It codes for CASSYSTALGEKLFF.

About this clone: An end of the junction does not agree with germline; a read error may underlie this. The J gene is TRBJ2-5, the V gene TRBV7-7, with D maybe TRBD1 (6 bases). This CDR3 contains 14 residues. The germline V gene has CDR1 SSHAT and CDR2 FNYEAQ (reference sequence). The chain's CDR3 is CASSLGQNQETQYF. The CDR3 DNA reads TGTGCTAGCAGCTTAGGACAGAACCAAGAGACCCAGTACTTC.

V gene TRBV2 combines with J gene TRBJ1-2; maybe TRBD1 (5 bases). V lost 0 bases to trimming and J lost 4 bases, with 9 bases between them. CDR1 and CDR2 from the germline V gene are SNHLY and FYNNEI. This CDR3 has 14 amino acids. The CDR3 DNA reads TGTGCCAGCAGTGAAGCTAGGACAAGCTATGGCTACACCTTC. Residues: CASSEARTSYGYTF.

The chain recombines TRBV7-3 with TRBJ2-1; D not certain. V gave up 4 bases and J gave up 0 bases, with 10 bases separating them. Germline V lookup: CDR1 SGHTA, CDR2 FQGTGA. This CDR3 has 15 residues. The CDR3 sequence: CASSSDSYSYNEQFF. As DNA, the CDR3 is TGTGCCAGCAGCTCCGACTCTTACTCCTACAATGAGCAGTTCTTC.

The chain combines TRBV15 with TRBJ2-5, with TRBD2 as a possible D gene (6 bases). V was cut by 4 bases and J by 4 bases, with 22 bases left in between. Germline V gene lookup returns CDR1 LNHNV and CDR2 YYDKDF (reference sequence). The CDR3 extends over 17 amino acids. This CDR3 reads CATSTQTMGQGGETQYF. The CDR3 DNA follows: TGTGCCACCAGCACTCAAACAATGGGGCAGGGAGGAGAGACCCAGTACTTC.

With respect to this clone: A junction boundary mismatches the germline segment, possibly from a read error. The chain employs TRBV4-1 and TRBJ2-1; unclear D gene. The germline gives CDR1 MGHRA, CDR2 YSYEKL. The CDR3 sequence is 11 residues long. The CDR3 DNA follows: TGCGCCAGCAGCCACTACGATGAGCAGTTCTTC. As protein: CASSHYDEQFF.